This T cell receptor (beta chain) comes out of a study of identical twins. TCRdb re-called the 5' RACE reads with MiXCR, one entry per CDR3 protein. There are under 300,000 distinct CDR3 sequences in the sample; about 12% occur only once, and 4% lies in the top ten. This clonotype was seen at least ten times. Its target is unknown. Study conclusions and caveats: Invariant MAIT and iNKT cells are populations that could partly confound zero-insertion analyses. Conclusions were based on cross-sectional statistical analysis, without following the same donors.

A further study also used this sample, focusing on yellow fever vaccine responses in identical twins.

This clonotype originated in a woman in her late teens or twenties in good health. The sample taken for sequencing was memory (CD45RO+) T cells sorted from blood.

The CDR3 DNA is TGTGCCAGCAGGGAACTAGCGGGAGGGGGGGAGACCCAGTACTTC. Residues: CASRELAGGGETQYF. The rearrangement joins TRBV11-2 to TRBJ2-5; 13 positions match TRBD2. The ends lost 6 bases at V and 5 bases at J; junction bases unmatched: 6. This CDR3 comprises 15 residues. CDR1 is SGHAT and CDR2 is FQNNGV in the germline V gene. Using reference TRBV11-2 and TRBJ2-5 for the parts outside the CDR3, the full variable domain is EAGVAQSPRYKIIEKRQSVAFWCNPISGHATLYWYQQILGQGPKLLIQFQNNGVVDDSQLPKDRFSAERLKGVDSTLKIQPAKLEDSAVYLCASRELAGGGETQYFGPGTRLLVL.